This T cell receptor beta chain was retrieved from a study of cytotoxic CD8 clonotypes in ibrutinib-treated CLL. Data came from immunoSEQ multiplex PCR; TCRdb stores just in-frame clones and leaves some out. Of about 310,000 clones detected, about 77% appear once; the ten largest clones hold more than 6%. Between the trimmed V and J ends, which lost 3 bases and 1 base, there was a span of 10 bases. The CDR3 is 15 residues long. CDR1 is LNHDA and CDR2 is SQIVND in the germline V gene (reference sequence). Study results and caveats: Sampling schedules were unmatched across sustained-remission and progressing patients. Clonality rose at ibrutinib response and fell back toward baseline at progression. Against age-matched healthy donors, baseline clonality ran higher and tracked circulating CD8+ T-cell counts.

In regard to this clone: Its antigen is currently unknown.

Sequenced here: PBMCs, sampled before ibrutinib treatment. The chain recombines TRBV19 with TRBJ1-5; D call uncertain. The TCR originated in a human donor with chronic lymphocytic leukemia. CDR3: CASSILSESNQPQHF. The DNA for the CDR3 is TGTGCCAGTAGTATTCTGAGTGAAAGCAATCAGCCCCAGCATTTT.